The clone carrying this T cell receptor (beta chain) was counted a few times. A second about 7 to 12 cycle PCR used barcoded and J-beta primers. Every molecule of cDNA carried a tag from a template-switch adaptor with 12 random nucleotides. Each CDR3 protein is one row after TCRdb ran MiXCR on the 5' RACE reads. The table shows roughly 1,800,000 distinct CDR3 sequences, with around half occurring only once. This sample was included in a study of blood T cells in healthy people across ages. Across the study: Researchers report that template switching captured about one barcoded beta molecule per two T cells.

CDR1 DFQATT and CDR2 SNEGSKA come from the germline V gene (reference sequence). J was trimmed by 6 bases and V by 0 bases; bases with no gene match: 6. The CDR3 spans 14 residues. The people who gave samples were healthy Caucasians from Russia, aged about 6 to 100. The sample was blood. The V and J genes are TRBV20-1 and TRBJ2-5, with 8 nucleotides matching TRBD1. The sequence derives from a woman in her thirties or forties in good health. CDR3 bases: TGCAGTGCTAGAGACTCGACAGGGGTGAAGACCCAGTACTTC. It yields the protein CSARDSTGVKTQYF.